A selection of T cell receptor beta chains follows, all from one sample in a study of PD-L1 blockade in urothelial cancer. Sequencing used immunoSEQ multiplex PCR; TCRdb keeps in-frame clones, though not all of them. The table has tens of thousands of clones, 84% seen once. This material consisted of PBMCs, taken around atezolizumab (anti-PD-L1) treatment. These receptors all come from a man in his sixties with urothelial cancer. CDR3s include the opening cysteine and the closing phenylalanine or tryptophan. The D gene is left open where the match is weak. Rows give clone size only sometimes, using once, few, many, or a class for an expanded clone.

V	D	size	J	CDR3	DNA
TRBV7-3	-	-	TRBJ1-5	CASSLDPRQAFNQPQHF	TGTGCCAGCAGCTTAGATCCCAGACAGGCCTTCAATCAGCCCCAGCATTTT
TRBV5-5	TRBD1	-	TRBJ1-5	CASSIQGYSNQPQHF	TGTGCCAGCAGCATACAGGGGTATAGCAATCAGCCCCAGCATTTT
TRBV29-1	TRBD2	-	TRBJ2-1	CSVLVLAGYNEQFF	TGCAGCGTCCTCGTTTTAGCGGGATACAATGAGCAGTTCTTC
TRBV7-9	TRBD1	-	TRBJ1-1	CASSFSTGRGTEAFF	TGTGCCAGCAGCTTCTCGACAGGGCGTGGAACTGAAGCTTTCTTT
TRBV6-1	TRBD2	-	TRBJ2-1	CASSSTSGVREQFF	TGTGCCAGCAGCTCGACTAGCGGGGTCAGGGAGCAGTTCTTC
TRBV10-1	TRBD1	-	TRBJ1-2	CASSDRDSATNYGYTF	TGCGCCAGCAGTGACCGGGACAGTGCAACTAACTATGGCTACACCTTC
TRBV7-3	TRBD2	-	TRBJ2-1	CASTASGGSYNEQFF	TGTGCCAGCACCGCTAGCGGGGGCTCCTACAATGAGCAGTTCTTC
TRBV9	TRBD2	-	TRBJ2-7	CASSVDLREANGGEQYF	TGTGCCAGCAGCGTAGATTTGCGGGAGGCAAACGGGGGAGAGCAGTACTTC
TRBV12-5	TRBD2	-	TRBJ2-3	CASGLGVAGFTDTQYF	TGTGCTAGTGGTTTAGGGGTAGCGGGGTTCACAGATACGCAGTATTTT
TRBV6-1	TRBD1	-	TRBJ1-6	CASSEGQGDNSPLHF	TGTGCCAGCAGTGAAGGACAGGGGGATAATTCACCCCTCCACTTT
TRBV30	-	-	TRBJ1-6	CAWSKRGQVSSYNSPLHF	TGTGCCTGGAGTAAGCGCGGGCAGGTTAGCTCCTATAATTCACCCCTCCACTTT
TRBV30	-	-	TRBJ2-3	CAWSVAGDTDTQYF	TGTGCCTGGAGTGTAGCCGGGGACACAGATACGCAGTATTTT
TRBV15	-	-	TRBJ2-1	CATSDRGLNNEQFF	TGTGCCACCAGCGACCGGGGGTTAAACAATGAGCAGTTCTTC
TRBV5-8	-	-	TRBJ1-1	CASSFTTAPDTEAFF	TGTGCCAGCAGCTTCACGACAGCACCCGACACTGAAGCTTTCTTT
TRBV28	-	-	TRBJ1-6	CASSVREELHF	TGTGCCAGCAGCGTACGGGAGGAACTCCACTTT
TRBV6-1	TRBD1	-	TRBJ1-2	CASSVTGGYGYTF	TGTGCCAGCAGTGTAACAGGGGGATATGGCTACACCTTC
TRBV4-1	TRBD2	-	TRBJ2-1	CASSQDPSGRAGEQFF	TGCGCCAGCAGCCAAGACCCTAGCGGGAGGGCCGGCGAGCAGTTCTTC
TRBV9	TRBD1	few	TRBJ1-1	CASSVMGQNEAFF	TGTGCCAGCAGCGTAATGGGACAGAATGAAGCTTTCTTT
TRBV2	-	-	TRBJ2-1	CASSSEAYNEQFF	TGTGCCAGCAGTTCGGAGGCCTACAATGAGCAGTTCTTC
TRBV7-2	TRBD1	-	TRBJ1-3	CASSLMGQDSGNTIYF	TGTGCCAGCAGCTTAATGGGACAGGACTCTGGAAACACCATATATTTT
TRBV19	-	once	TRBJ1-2	CASRVRGPYGYTF	TGTGCCAGTAGGGTCAGGGGTCCCTATGGCTACACCTTC
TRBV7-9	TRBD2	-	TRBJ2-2	CDQWRRGAFTGELFF	TGTGACCAATGGAGGCGGGGGGCCTTCACCGGGGAGCTGTTTTTT
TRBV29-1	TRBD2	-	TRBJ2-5	CSVDLAGETQYF	TGCAGCGTAGATCTAGCGGGGGAGACCCAGTACTTC
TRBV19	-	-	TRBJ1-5	CASSGASNQPQHF	TGTGCCAGTAGTGGGGCCTCTAATCAGCCCCAGCATTTT
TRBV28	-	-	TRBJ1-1	CASSLPRQPRRTEAFF	TGTGCCAGCAGCCTCCCGCGACAGCCTCGAAGGACTGAAGCTTTCTTT
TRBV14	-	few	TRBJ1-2	CASSPFSGGYGYTF	TGTGCCAGCAGCCCCTTCTCCGGGGGCTATGGCTACACCTTC
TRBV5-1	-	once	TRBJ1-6	CASSLTGKGDSPLHF	TGCGCCAGCAGCTTGACCGGGAAGGGGGATTCACCCCTCCACTTT
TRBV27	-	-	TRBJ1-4	CASSLAGAGNEKLFF	TGTGCCAGCAGTTTAGCGGGGGCGGGAAATGAAAAACTGTTTTTT
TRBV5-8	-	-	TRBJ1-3	CASSFPGLSGNTIYF	TGTGCCAGCAGCTTCCCCGGACTCTCTGGAAACACCATATATTTT
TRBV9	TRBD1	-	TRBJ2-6	CASSWDSARSGANVLTF	TGTGCCAGCAGCTGGGACAGCGCACGCTCTGGGGCCAACGTCCTGACTTTC
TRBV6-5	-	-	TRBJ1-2	CASSRTGGGTGGYTF	TGTGCCAGCAGTCGTACCGGCGGCGGGACGGGAGGCTACACCTTC
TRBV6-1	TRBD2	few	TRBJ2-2	CASSEAGLAENTGELFF	TGTGCCAGCAGTGAAGCCGGACTAGCGGAGAACACCGGGGAGCTGTTTTTT
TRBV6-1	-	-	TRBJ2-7	CASSGLGKVSEQYF	TGTGCCAGCAGTGGACTAGGGAAGGTTTCCGAGCAGTACTTC
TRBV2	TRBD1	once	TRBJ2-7	CASVIQGISYEQYF	TGTGCCAGTGTTATACAGGGGATCTCCTACGAGCAGTACTTC
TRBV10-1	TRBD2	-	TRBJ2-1	CASSGLAGAYNEQFF	TGCGCCAGCAGTGGACTAGCGGGAGCTTACAATGAGCAGTTCTTC
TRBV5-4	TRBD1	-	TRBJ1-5	CASSTGTGGQPQHF	TGTGCCAGCAGCACCGGGACAGGGGGACAGCCCCAGCATTTT
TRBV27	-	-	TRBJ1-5	CASSLAFSNQPQHF	TGTGCCAGCAGTTTAGCGTTTAGCAATCAGCCCCAGCATTTT
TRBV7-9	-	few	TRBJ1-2	CASSLDLTGNYGYTF	TGTGCCAGCAGCCTAGACCTGACAGGAAACTATGGCTACACCTTC
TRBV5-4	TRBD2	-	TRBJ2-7	CASSPRTSGAYEQYF	TGTGCCAGCAGCCCCAGGACTAGCGGCGCCTACGAGCAGTACTTC
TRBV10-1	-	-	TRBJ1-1	CASSESGVAGKAFF	TGCGCCAGCAGTGAGTCGGGTGTCGCAGGGAAAGCTTTCTTT
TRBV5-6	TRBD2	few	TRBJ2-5	CASSLRGTSGGETQYF	TGTGCCAGCAGCTTACGTGGGACTAGCGGGGGAGAGACCCAGTACTTC
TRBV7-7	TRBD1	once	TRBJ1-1	CASSPGGGSEAFF	TGTGCTAGCAGCCCAGGGGGCGGATCTGAAGCTTTCTTT
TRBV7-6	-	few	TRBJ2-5	CASSLFQEETQYF	TGTGCCAGCAGCTTATTCCAGGAAGAGACCCAGTACTTC
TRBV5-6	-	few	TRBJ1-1	CASSSGTKNTEAFF	TGTGCCAGCAGCTCAGGGACAAAGAACACTGAAGCTTTCTTT
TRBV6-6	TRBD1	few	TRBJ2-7	CASSSKGQGADQQYF	TGTGCCAGCAGTAGTAAGGGACAGGGGGCGGACCAGCAGTACTTC
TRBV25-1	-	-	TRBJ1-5	CASSEPGGGEPQHF	TGTGCCAGCAGTGAACCGGGGGGGGGTGAGCCCCAGCATTTT
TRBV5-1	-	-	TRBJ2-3	CASSRLVPTTDTQYF	TGCGCCAGCAGCCGACTAGTTCCAACTACAGATACGCAGTATTTT